One sample yielded the 19 T cell receptor beta chains listed below, sequenced in a study of blood T cell repertoires in COVID-19 (dated by TCRdb to 2018 to 2021). Library creation used the immunoSEQ multiplex PCR assay. TCRdb's version of the immuneACCESS table is confined to in-frame rearrangements and falls short of the full clone set. An unresolved V gene accounts for under half of the shortfall where checked; the remainder is of unknown origin. The sample table contains roughly 66,000 clones; only one count was recorded for approximately 90% of them. Clones ranked in the top ten supply about 7.3% of the sample. The specimen was peripheral blood. These receptors were collected from a human donor in a cohort sampled during active COVID-19.

The chain uses TRBV7-2 and TRBJ1-1, with D possibly TRBD1 on 5 matching bases. This CDR3 spans 13 amino acids. The germline V and J ends were trimmed by 5 bases and 8 bases, with 15 bases remaining between them. Germline CDR1 is SGHTA and CDR2 is FQGNSA. The CDR3 sequence is CASSPTKAGEAFF. For the CDR3, the DNA is TGTGCCAGCAGCCCCACCAAGGCAGGGGAAGCTTTCTTT.

J is TRBJ1-3 and V is TRBV6-1, with D unresolved. Germline V CDR1 and CDR2: MNHNS, SASEGT. V lost 2 bases and J lost 0, with 14 bases in between. The CDR3 is made up of 17 amino acids. DNA of the CDR3: TGTGCCAGCAGTGAAATATCCTCCCGGTACTCTGGAAACACCATATATTTT. Amino acids: CASSEISSRYSGNTIYF.

This chain joins TRBV24-1 and TRBJ2-3; tentatively, D is TRBD2 (5 bases). Trimming stripped 4 bases from V and 5 bases from J, with 15 bases between. The CDR3 totals 15 residues. Germline CDR1 and CDR2: KGHDR and SFDVKD. CDR3 DNA sequence: TGTGCCACCAGTGAGGGTTCGGCGGGCAGAGATACGCAGTATTTT. Amino acids: CATSEGSAGRDTQYF.

This rearrangement joins TRBV27 to TRBJ1-2, with D perhaps matching TRBD1 (6 bases). CDR1 is MNHEY and CDR2 is SMNVEV in the germline V gene (reference sequence). V was trimmed by 4 bases and J by 0 bases, leaving 12 bases between them. This CDR3 region has 15 residues. CDR3 in amino acids: CASSSLTGPNYGYTF. CDR3 coding DNA: TGTGCCAGCAGTTCGCTGACAGGCCCTAACTATGGCTACACCTTC.

V and J are TRBV6-6 and TRBJ1-2; D not certain. Germline-derived CDR1 and CDR2 are MNHNY and SVGAGI (reference sequence). Trimming pared 5 bases from V and 2 bases from J, leaving 18 bases between. The CDR3 consists of 16 residues. The CDR3 DNA is TGTGCCAGCAGTCCTGGTCGTGGGAGGGCCAACTATGGCTACACCTTC. Amino acid sequence: CASSPGRGRANYGYTF.

The gene calls are TRBV19 and TRBJ2-2; 9 nucleotides match TRBD1. The CDR3 extends over 13 amino acids. Looked up from germline, CDR1 is LNHDA and CDR2 is SQIVND (reference sequence). V shed 6 bases and J 5 bases; nucleotides not matched to a gene: 1. The CDR3 DNA sequence: TGTGCCAGTAGCGGGACAGGGACCGGGGAGCTGTTTTTT. This codes for CASSGTGTGELFF.

This clone has only a few counts. The chain uses TRBV5-1 and TRBJ1-2; 8 bases fit TRBD1. The CDR3 consists of 13 residues. The junction had 6 bases not matched to a gene; V was cut back by 4 bases and J by 7 bases. In germline, CDR1 is SGHRS, CDR2 YFSETQ. CDR3 nucleotides: TGCGCCAGCAGCCCAGGGACAGGTGGTGGCTACACCTTC. Translating it yields CASSPGTGGGYTF.

V and J are TRBV9 and TRBJ2-1; the match to TRBD2 covers 7 bases. V shed 2 bases, J shed 2 bases, and the junction held 7 bases outside the gene matches. Germline V gene sequence: CDR1 SGDLS, CDR2 YYNGEE. CDR3 length equals 16 residues. The CDR3 nucleotides are TGTGCCAGCAGCGTCGCTGGCGGGAGAGCCTACAATGAGCAGTTCTTC. This sequence encodes CASSVAGGRAYNEQFF.

V usage is TRBV27 and J usage is TRBJ2-5, with 9 nucleotides matching TRBD2. Losses at the gene ends were 2 bases for V and 2 bases for J; bases not matched to a gene: 9. Germline V lookup: CDR1 MNHEY, CDR2 SMNVEV (reference sequence). The CDR3 has 17 amino acids. This CDR3 reads CASSLNGLAGRQETQYF. In nucleotides, the CDR3 is TGTGCCAGCAGTTTAAACGGTCTAGCGGGAAGACAAGAGACCCAGTACTTC.

The V gene is TRBV6-5, the J gene TRBJ2-7; 8 nucleotides match TRBD2. CDR1 MNHEY and CDR2 SVGAGI come from the germline V gene. The CDR3 runs to 16 residues. With V trimmed by 2 bases and J by 3 bases, 9 bases remained unmatched. The CDR3 spells CASSYQSGLGGYEQYF. DNA for the CDR3: TGTGCCAGCAGTTACCAGTCGGGACTAGGGGGCTACGAGCAGTACTTC.

This chain links TRBV6-6 with TRBJ1-1; D is ambiguous. The length of the CDR3 is 15 residues. Trimming removed 6 bases at V and 0 bases at J, with 14 bases between. Germline CDR1 MNHNY, CDR2 SVGAGI (reference sequence). In DNA, the CDR3 is TGTGCCAGCAGACATACACAGAACATGAACACTGAAGCTTTCTTT. It specifies CASRHTQNMNTEAFF.

This chain joins TRBV19 and TRBJ2-7; 7 bases fit TRBD2. After removal of 3 bases from V and 0 bases from J, the junction contained 11 bases not matched to a gene. Germline values: CDR1 LNHDA, CDR2 SQIVND (reference sequence). This CDR3 has 17 residues. The CDR3 region is CASSMSPSGISSYEQYF. CDR3 coding DNA: TGTGCCAGTAGTATGAGCCCCAGCGGGATTTCCTCCTACGAGCAGTACTTC.

V is TRBV6-2 or TRBV6-3 and J is TRBJ1-1; 8 nucleotides agree with TRBD1. J lost 5 bases, V lost 4 bases, and 6 bases had no gene match. The CDR3 consists of 14 residues. Germline V gene data show CDR1 as MNHEY and CDR2 as SVGEGT. In nucleotides, the CDR3 is TGTGCCAGCAGTTTCAGGGGGCCGGGAACTGAAGCTTTCTTT. Its protein is CASSFRGPGTEAFF.

The chain joins TRBV3-1 (or the pseudogene TRBV3-2) to TRBJ2-5, with D perhaps TRBD1 (6 bases). Germline V gene lookup returns CDR1 LGHDT and CDR2 YNNKEL (reference sequence). The V end was cut by 0 bases, the J end by 4 bases, with 9 bases between. The CDR3 has 14 residues. The CDR3 protein is CASSQDGTSETQYF. The CDR3, as DNA: TGTGCCAGCAGCCAAGATGGGACATCAGAGACCCAGTACTTC.

This chain links TRBV5-1 with TRBJ2-7; TRBD1 might be the D (5 bases). The CDR3 covers 15 residues. Trimming shortened V by 5 bases and J by 3 bases, and 18 bases separated the two germline ends. Germline lookup yields CDR1 SGHRS and CDR2 YFSETQ. For the CDR3, the DNA is TGCGCCAGCAGTCCGGACAAAGGCAGACTCTACGAGCAGTACTTC. Protein product: CASSPDKGRLYEQYF.

The count of this clone is one. This sequence joins TRBV5-1 and TRBJ1-4, with TRBD1 matching over 8 bases. V lost 4 bases and J lost 8; bases outside the gene matches: 10. This CDR3 is built from 15 residues. Germline V gives CDR1 SGHRS, CDR2 YFSETQ. The CDR3 sequence: CASSGRQGLDEKLFF. The CDR3 coding sequence is TGCGCCAGCAGCGGGAGACAGGGGTTGGACGAAAAACTGTTTTTT. Using reference TRBV5-1 and TRBJ1-4 for the parts outside the CDR3, the full variable domain is KAGVTQTPRYLIKTRGQQVTLSCSPISGHRSVSWYQQTPGQGLQFLFEYFSETQRNKGNFPGRFSGRQFSNSRSEMNVSTLELGDSALYLCASSGRQGLDEKLFFGSGTQLSVL.

This chain links TRBV6-5 with TRBJ1-6; unclear D gene. Trimming took off 4 bases at V and 1 base at J, with 5 bases between the two ends. This CDR3 spans 14 amino acids. Germline V CDR1 and CDR2: MNHEY, SVGAGI. The CDR3 DNA sequence: TGTGCCAGCAGTTCGGGGTCCTATAATTCACCCCTCCACTTT. Translated: CASSSGSYNSPLHF.

This clone occurred once. The gene calls are TRBV3-1 (or the pseudogene TRBV3-2) and TRBJ2-7, with TRBD2 as a possible D gene (8 bases). The CDR3 is 16 amino acids. Germline CDR1 reads LGHDT; CDR2 reads YNNKEL (reference sequence). The V end was cut by 6 bases, the J end by 3 bases, with 21 bases between. CDR3 coding DNA: TGTGCCAGCAGTTCAGCATCGGGAGGGGGCGGCTACGAGCAGTACTTC. Its protein is CASSSASGGGGYEQYF.

This chain connects TRBV19 to TRBJ1-1; D perhaps matches TRBD1 (5 bases). CDR1 is LNHDA, CDR2 SQIVND, per germline (reference sequence). The length of the CDR3 is 18 residues. Trimming took off 5 bases at V and 5 bases at J, with 27 bases between the two ends. CDR3 nucleotide sequence: TGTGCCAGTAGTCCCCGCGGTGCCCAGGGAAGGTTTAGTACTGAAGCTTTCTTT. This sequence encodes CASSPRGAQGRFSTEAFF.